This TCR beta chain was captured in a study of cytomegalovirus exposure and HLA in healthy donors (dated by TCRdb to about 2017). About the study as a whole: An earlier analysis of 587 of the donors reported about 280 Gb of sequence data and approximately 120 million unique TCR beta sequences obtained from around 190 million T cells. HLA typing covered class I and class II loci at four-digit resolution. In the later analysis, no new phenotypic data were used to find candidate immune exposures; instead, reliance was placed on TCR beta sequences and their occurrence across donors. In an earlier analysis of several hundred of the donors, high-throughput TCR beta sequencing was used to judge whether each TCR beta V gene segment behaved as functional or pseudogenic. Donor age, sex, ethnicity and CMV serostatus were compiled together with the repertoire data. High-throughput TCR immunosequencing, statistical association of individual TCRs with disease status, and machine learning were combined to predict cytomegalovirus infection status. The study was designed to test whether signatures of past pathogen exposure could be identified by cataloging public T cell receptors. An early release covering just under 650 HLA-typed donors comprised approximately 290 gigabases of sequencing data and roughly 86 million unique TCR sequences. Besides the first cohort of under 700 subjects, a separate validation cohort made up of 90 to 150 different subjects was used. Typing coverage varied by locus: roughly 629-640 donors for A, B, C, DRB1 and DQB1; about 520 for DQA1; approximately 610 for DPA1; about 450 for DPB1. All discovery cohort repertoires had been generated using a single sequencing platform. Genome-wide SNP genotypes for about 65% of the 666 donors were used in a later genetic analysis, which treated that subset as a discovery cohort. The study profiled the T cell repertoires of under 850 subjects by immunosequencing and related them to cytomegalovirus serostatus. In a later analysis, previously published TCR beta repertoires from fewer than 750 donors were re-analyzed and high-resolution HLA genotyping was added so that TCR occurrence patterns could be studied. On average, roughly 240,000 unique TCR beta nucleotide sequences were sequenced per donor among a few hundred genotyped donors of the cohort, with roughly 19% of those sequences being non-productive. The genetic ancestry cluster associated with self-reported Caucasian donors included 81% of the roughly 410 genotyped donors. Because of strong linkage in the cohort, 4 to 6 DR-DQ haplotypes were treated as single units for association and clustering.

Unmatched junction bases come to 10, with V trimmed by 4 bases and J by 9 bases. Counted from cysteine to phenylalanine, this CDR3 has 14 amino acids. Just the 42-base CDR3 DNA is kept, in frame starting at base 1. For CDR1 and CDR2, the germline V gene lists SGHTS and YDEGEE. Results and caveats for the whole study, not just this receptor: In a later genetic analysis, fewer N-insertions in productive TCRs were reported among donors in an Asian-associated ancestry cluster than the roughly 640-donor mean. Presence/absence analyses assumed roughly uniform sequencing depth across donors, an assumption that may not hold. In a later analysis, HLA-associated TCR beta chains were found to be more clonally expanded and to have lower generation probabilities than equally common non-associated chains. This cohort had only TCR beta chains sequenced, and the lack of alpha or paired-chain data limited which features could be detected. For the cohort, immune exposure information was limited to CMV serostatus. A later analysis associated roughly 17,000 TCR beta sequences with specific HLA alleles at a false discovery rate of 0.05. A later genetic analysis associated a missense DCLRE1C variant with V-gene and J-gene trimming of TCR beta chains, and an independent cohort replicated the association. Most TCR sequences were seen in very few donors, while some public TCRs were found in many individuals. Because counts were too low, 15 to 20 rarely observed V segments, including chromosome 9 orphons, were excluded from the earlier analysis of 587 of the donors. A few of the identified cytomegalovirus-associated TCR beta chains were confirmed in vitro to be specific for cytomegalovirus antigens. Because some donors lacked HLA typing at each locus, the association tests relied only on the typed subset. Correlated functional status among segregating V segments might reflect linkage disequilibrium, but an unknown experimental factor could not be ruled out. The classifier was reported to diagnose cytomegalovirus status with high specificity and sensitivity in both the original and validation cohorts. In a later analysis, TCR association rates were found to vary across HLA loci, with the most associated TCRs seen for DRB1 alleles and the fewest for HLA-C alleles. Broadly in line with IMGT annotations, most TCR beta V segments showed up in productive rearrangements about 87% or about 30% of the time in an earlier analysis of 587 of the donors. Because the 87-base-pair reads could not distinguish some IMGT-functional V segments, including TRBV6-2 and TRBV6-3, those segments were excluded. Several of the top co-occurrence clusters appeared to be linked to parvovirus B19, influenza, CMV and Epstein-Barr virus, according to a later analysis. The study gave a list of 150 to 200 TCR beta chains associated with cytomegalovirus. It was suggested by the authors that the approach could potentially be generalized to other disease states and immunological phenotypes. A cluster of highly shared sequence variants was judged likely to be a technical artifact of the sequencing pipeline. A further reported finding was that TCR beta sequences accurately predicted the HLA-A and HLA-B alleles for most subjects in the first cohort. In a later analysis, most CMV-associated TCR beta chains were found to appear HLA-restricted, with HLA associations seemingly driven largely by CMV exposure. When HLA alleles, especially DR and DQ, strongly co-occurred, TCR associations were difficult to assign to individual alleles.

This clone has only a few counts. Its antigen specificity is not known. No base quality information exists; no much larger clone differs at one position. The method behind the library was the immunoSEQ multiplex PCR assay. For the multiplex PCR, a mixture combining 60 forward primers for TCR Vbeta segments and 13 reverse primers for TCR Jbeta segments was used. Amplification of the CDR3 region of rearranged TCR beta genes was performed with a multiplex PCR assay on genomic DNA. The Illumina HiSeq System was used to sequence the amplified TCR beta libraries as 87-base-pair reads. In the paper's pipeline: In a later analysis, roughly 80 million unique TCR beta chains were counted across the 690 or so repertoires, and roughly 10 million of these chains were shared by at least two donors. Raw reads were error-corrected and collapsed into unique sequences with a nearest-neighbor algorithm that merged closely related sequences to remove PCR and sequencing errors. V, D and J gene segments were assigned by aligning CDR3 sequences to IMGT reference sequences. Each retained sequence needed at least a six-nucleotide match to both a V gene segment and a J gene segment. A rearrangement was called productive if the CDR3 had no stop codons and remained in frame with V and J, and every other rearrangement was called non-productive. Following IMGT convention, CDR3 was defined as the stretch from the second conserved V-encoded cysteine up to the conserved J-encoded phenylalanine. Sequences without an unambiguous match to a single V gene segment were excluded from the earlier analysis of 450 to 650 of the donors. In an earlier analysis of approximately 590 of the donors, a V segment was called functional when productive rearrangements were above 56.7%, and segregating when the standard deviation between donors exceeded 5%. A statistical classification framework was built for diagnosing cytomegalovirus status from the catalog of TCR beta chain sequences. In a later analysis, V and J genes were assigned by comparing TCR nucleotide sequences against IMGT/GENE-DB human TR gene sequences. In a later analysis, CDR3 sequences and most-parsimonious VDJ recombination scenarios were assigned using the TCRdist pipeline. In a later analysis, every TCR beta chain was defined by the combination of its CDR3 amino acid sequence and its V-gene family, and reads without a unique V-gene family were dropped. To address suspected cross-contamination and a sequencing artifact, a later analysis removed a few hundred highly shared, low-generation-probability nucleotide sequences. In a later analysis, a clonal expansion index for each public chain was calculated from normalized within-repertoire ranks of inferred template counts. In a later analysis, generation probabilities were computed using a VDJ recombination model fitted to out-of-frame rearrangements, and the results were checked against IGoR. In a later analysis, hypergeometric tests were used to score TCR-TCR, TCR-HLA and TCR-CMV co-occurrence, with a repertoire-size bias correction applied to TCR pairs. A later analysis estimated false discovery rates by permuting HLA or CMV assignments 20 times. In a later analysis, co-occurring TCRs were grouped using DBSCAN, and TCRdist sequence similarity was added for clustering within HLA-allele-positive subsets. For co-occurrence clustering, repertoires with fewer than 30,000 or more than 120,000 public chains were excluded, along with a handful of repertoires with anomalous nucleotide sharing. Here the immuneACCESS table is served through TCRdb, limited to in-frame sequences with V and J called. Missing clones are a known gap in these copies; in checked studies unresolved V genes cover under half, and the rest lacks a known reason. V and J calls and clone size are given by that table; D and trimming were obtained from the DNA. In all, the sample holds about 200,000 clones, and around 81% of those were seen once. About 2.1% of the sample lies in the top ten.

In total, approximately 610 healthy bone marrow donors made up the cohort. At the time of sampling, all cohort members were nominally healthy, though unrecorded immune exposures were likely present. The donor was CMV seronegative and was included in the group of 352 seronegative cohort members. Every donor gave a peripheral blood sample, and the peripheral blood mononuclear cells from that sample were used for TCR beta sequencing. The Qiagen DNeasy Blood Extraction Kit was used to extract genomic DNA from the blood cell samples. The sequence joins TRBV5-8 to TRBJ2-7; 10 bases in the middle match TRBD1. The sample consisted of PBMCs. The sequence derives from a young man in good health and CMV-seronegative. The CDR3 in this case is CASSLRDRGTTQYF. The bases are TGTGCCAGCAGCCTACGGGACAGGGGTACTACGCAGTACTTC.